The next 23 T cell receptor beta chains were all read from a single sample in a study of monozygotic twins with inflammatory bowel disease (dated by TCRdb to the late 2010s). Library creation used 5' RACE. Sequencing was performed on an Illumina HiSeq 2500. Reads reprocessed by TCRdb are summarized as one entry per CDR3 protein sequence, and DNA is absent. This sample's table has entries for over 110,000 distinct CDR3 sequences. The ten largest make up approximately 2.5% of the sample. Sequencing was carried out using blood. The receptors come from a human donor with ulcerative colitis or Crohn's disease, or a healthy co-twin of an affected twin (not recorded which).

This chain connects TRBV10-3 to TRBJ1-1. Germline assignment: CDR1 ENHRY and CDR2 SYGVKD. The CDR3 totals 16 residues. CDR3 protein: CAISSSNRNSPTEAFF.

The CDR3 here is CASRGGGMASSYEQYF. The chain employs TRBV6-1 and TRBJ2-7; lacking DNA, the TRBD2 call made by TCRdb goes unchecked. CDR1 and CDR2 (germline): MNHNS, SASEGT. There are 16 residues in the CDR3.

This chain joins TRBV5-5 and TRBJ2-7. Germline values: CDR1 SGHKS, CDR2 YYEKEE (reference sequence). The CDR3 loop spans 13 amino acids. The CDR3: CASSLVGNYEQYF.

The chain joins TRBV10-3 to TRBJ2-7; there is no DNA to check the TCRdb D call of TRBD2. The CDR3 has 13 residues. The germline gives CDR1 ENHRY, CDR2 SYGVKD. The CDR3 loop reads CAISEMGGYEQYF.

V is TRBV30 and J is TRBJ2-7; TCRdb's assignment of TRBD2 cannot be checked, as there is no DNA. Germline-derived CDR1 and CDR2 are GTSNPN and SVGIG (reference sequence). The CDR3 contains 14 residues. This CDR3 is CAWRGGQLFYEQYF.

The chain has TRBV15 and TRBJ2-3; as DNA is missing, the TRBD1 call by TCRdb cannot be tested. This CDR3 contains 15 residues. Looked up from germline, CDR1 is LNHNV and CDR2 is YYDKDF (reference sequence). This chain's CDR3 is CATSSRGEYTDTQYF.

The chain joins TRBV15 to TRBJ2-1; the D call of TRBD2 rests on TCRdb alone, since no DNA is present to check it. The CDR3 covers 15 residues. Germline V gene sequence: CDR1 LNHNV, CDR2 YYDKDF (reference sequence). CDR3 amino acids: CATSGRTSGRYEQFF.

V is TRBV7-2 and J is TRBJ1-6; TCRdb lists TRBD1, though no DNA is available to test this call. The CDR3 is made up of 16 amino acids. Germline CDR1 reads SGHTA; CDR2 reads FQGNSA. The CDR3 here is CASSPEARSMNSPLHF.

The chain carries TRBV5-4 and TRBJ2-3; TCRdb calls TRBD2, which cannot be checked without DNA. The CDR3 is 16 residues long. Germline lookup yields CDR1 SGHNT and CDR2 YYREEE (reference sequence). CDR3 sequence: CASSARSSGGTDTQYF.

The rearrangement joins TRBV7-9 to TRBJ1-5; TCRdb selects TRBD1, and the lack of DNA leaves this call unchecked. CDR1 is SEHNR and CDR2 is FQNEAQ in the germline V gene (reference sequence). The CDR3 spans 15 residues. CDR3: CASSLSRTGNQPQHF.

The chain combines TRBV5-1 with TRBJ1-2; absent DNA, TCRdb's TRBD1 call cannot be checked. CDR3 length equals 17 residues. Germline assignment: CDR1 SGHRS and CDR2 YFSETQ. The CDR3 loop reads CASKARDSGPRNYGYTF.

The rearrangement joins TRBV24-1 to TRBJ2-7. CDR1 and CDR2 from the germline V gene are KGHDR and SFDVKD. This CDR3 has 14 amino acids. The CDR3 loop is CATSDYQNIYEQYF.

CDR3 amino acids: CASSLAPSGGARGTDTQYF. The V call is TRBV5-4, the J call TRBJ2-3; checking the TCRdb D call of TRBD2 is not possible without DNA. Germline loops: CDR1 SGHNT, CDR2 YYREEE (reference sequence). The CDR3 covers 19 residues.

The rearrangement links TRBV19 to TRBJ1-2. The CDR3 totals 14 residues. Germline values: CDR1 LNHDA, CDR2 SQIVND (reference sequence). CDR3 sequence reads: CASSIVPQNYGYTF.

The J gene is TRBJ2-1, the V gene TRBV12-3 or TRBV12-4; TCRdb's D call of TRBD2 is untestable without DNA. This CDR3 contains 16 residues. CDR3 loop: CASSIFPERGHNEQFF.

V is TRBV11-1 and J is TRBJ2-1; absent DNA, TCRdb's TRBD1 call cannot be checked. CDR1 and CDR2 from the germline V gene are SGHAT and FQDESV (reference sequence). This CDR3 is built from 15 residues. CDR3 region: CASSLTEQVKNEQFF.

The rearrangement uses TRBV6-1 and TRBJ1-2; TCRdb's D call of TRBD1 is untestable without DNA. Germline CDR1 and CDR2: MNHNS and SASEGT. This CDR3 region has 14 residues. This CDR3 is CASTKQDGSSGYTF.

The V call is TRBV19, the J call TRBJ2-4; TCRdb selects TRBD1, and the lack of DNA leaves this call unchecked. Looked up from germline, CDR1 is LNHDA and CDR2 is SQIVND (reference sequence). The CDR3 is 15 residues long. CDR3 amino acids: CASTDLNRGRNIQYF.

CDR3: CASSYSNIKSTYEQYF. The rearrangement joins TRBV6-5 to TRBJ2-7. Germline V gene sequence: CDR1 MNHEY, CDR2 SVGAGI. This CDR3 contains 16 residues.

J is TRBJ2-5 and V is TRBV5-1; the D gene TCRdb calls, TRBD2, cannot be checked with no DNA. In germline, CDR1 is SGHRS, CDR2 YFSETQ. CDR3 length: 15 amino acids. CDR3 sequence: CASSLELAGYETQYF.

The genes are TRBV11-1 and TRBJ2-2; TCRdb lists TRBD1, though no DNA is available to test this call. Germline assignment: CDR1 SGHAT and CDR2 FQDESV (reference sequence). The CDR3 runs 19 residues. CDR3 sequence: CASSLSAFGDSKNTGELFF.

The V call is TRBV2, the J call TRBJ2-2. Germline V gives CDR1 SNHLY, CDR2 FYNNEI. The CDR3 consists of 13 residues. CDR3 loop: CASSAMNTGELFF.

The V call is TRBV9, the J call TRBJ2-3. The CDR3 runs 14 residues. CDR1 is SGDLS, CDR2 YYNGEE, per germline. The CDR3 is CASSVGLNTDTQYF.